These 6 T cell receptor beta chains came from one sample sequenced in a study of cytomegalovirus exposure and HLA in healthy donors. The PCR employed 60 Vbeta primers together with 13 Jbeta primers. Clones were read by immunoSEQ multiplex PCR, and TCRdb kept only the in-frame ones, dropping some. The sample consists of about 160,000 clones, about 75% of them appearing once. The sequencing input was PBMCs. Every receptor here comes from a female donor in good health and CMV-seronegative.

Here the CDR3 DNA reads TGTGCCAGCAGTTTATTAGGGGGACAGGATCTCTATGGCTACACCTTC. Its translation is CASSLLGGQDLYGYTF. The rearrangement joins TRBV28 to TRBJ1-2, with 8 nucleotides matching TRBD1. The CDR3 has 16 amino acids. Germline-derived CDR1 and CDR2 are MDHEN and SYDVKM. Unmatched junction bases numbered 8, after V lost 1 base and J lost 4 bases.

The chain uses TRBV9 and TRBJ2-1; 8 nucleotides line up with TRBD2. Germline V CDR1 and CDR2: SGDLS, YYNGEE. This CDR3 is 12 amino acids long. V dropped 3 bases and J dropped 9; count of bases not matched to a gene: 2. CDR3 sequence reads: CASSAGGGEQFF. The CDR3, as DNA: TGTGCCAGCAGCGCGGGGGGGGGTGAGCAGTTCTTC.

The chain couples TRBV4-3 to TRBJ1-4; D gene ambiguous. The CDR3 is 15 amino acids. Trimming shortened V by 4 bases and J by 0 bases, and 9 bases separated the two germline ends. Germline V CDR1 and CDR2: LGHNA, YSLEER. The CDR3 sequence: CASSLSGSTNEKLFF. CDR3 nucleotide sequence: TGCGCCAGCAGCCTGAGCGGGTCAACTAATGAAAAACTGTTTTTT.

The DNA of the CDR3 is TGCGCCAGCAGCTTGTCTTCAGGGGTTGTGGGCTACACCTTC. Encoded protein: CASSLSSGVVGYTF. The rearrangement uses TRBV5-1 and TRBJ1-2; perhaps TRBD1 as D (6 bases). V lost 1 base to trimming and J lost 8 bases, with 15 bases between them. Germline assignment: CDR1 SGHRS and CDR2 YFSETQ. CDR3 length: 14 amino acids.

The chain is built from TRBV4-3 and TRBJ1-1; a possible D gene is TRBD1 (5 bases). V was pared by 3 bases and J by 1 base, with 9 bases between. The CDR3 is 14 residues long. CDR1 and CDR2 from the germline V gene are LGHNA and YSLEER. The CDR3, as DNA: TGCGCCAGCAGCCAGGATGACAGGAACACTGAAGCTTTCTTT. It codes for CASSQDDRNTEAFF.

The chain has TRBV10-3 and TRBJ2-1, with D possibly matching TRBD1 (5 bases). The length of the CDR3 is 13 residues. Trimming removed 6 bases from V and 4 bases from J, with 10 bases in between. Per the germline V gene, CDR1 is ENHRY and CDR2 is SYGVKD. CDR3 bases: TGTGCCATCAGGGGTACAGGTTACAATGAGCAGTTCTTC. It codes for CAIRGTGYNEQFF.